A single T cell receptor beta chain is shown here with its context. The antigen remains undetermined. This sample is part of a study of cytomegalovirus exposure and HLA in healthy donors. General study results and limits: In a later analysis, a missense DCLRE1C variant was linked to TCR beta V- and J-gene trimming. Researchers catalogued roughly 170 TCR beta chains as cytomegalovirus-associated.

Germline V gene sequence: CDR1 LNHDA, CDR2 SQIVND (reference sequence). The CDR3 loop spans 15 amino acids. V lost 6 bases, J lost 0 bases, and 12 bases lay in between. The primer mix had 60 Vbeta and 13 Jbeta primers. Generated by immunoSEQ multiplex PCR, the TCRdb table keeps only in-frame clones and is missing some. The sample totals about 110,000 clones. The clonotype was recovered from a man aged 35-49 years in good health and CMV-seropositive. V is TRBV19 and J is TRBJ1-3; D ambiguous. Sequencing was carried out using PBMCs. The CDR3 is CASRAGVNSGNTIYF. CDR3 nucleotide sequence: TGTGCCAGTAGAGCCGGGGTCAACTCTGGAAACACCATATATTTT.